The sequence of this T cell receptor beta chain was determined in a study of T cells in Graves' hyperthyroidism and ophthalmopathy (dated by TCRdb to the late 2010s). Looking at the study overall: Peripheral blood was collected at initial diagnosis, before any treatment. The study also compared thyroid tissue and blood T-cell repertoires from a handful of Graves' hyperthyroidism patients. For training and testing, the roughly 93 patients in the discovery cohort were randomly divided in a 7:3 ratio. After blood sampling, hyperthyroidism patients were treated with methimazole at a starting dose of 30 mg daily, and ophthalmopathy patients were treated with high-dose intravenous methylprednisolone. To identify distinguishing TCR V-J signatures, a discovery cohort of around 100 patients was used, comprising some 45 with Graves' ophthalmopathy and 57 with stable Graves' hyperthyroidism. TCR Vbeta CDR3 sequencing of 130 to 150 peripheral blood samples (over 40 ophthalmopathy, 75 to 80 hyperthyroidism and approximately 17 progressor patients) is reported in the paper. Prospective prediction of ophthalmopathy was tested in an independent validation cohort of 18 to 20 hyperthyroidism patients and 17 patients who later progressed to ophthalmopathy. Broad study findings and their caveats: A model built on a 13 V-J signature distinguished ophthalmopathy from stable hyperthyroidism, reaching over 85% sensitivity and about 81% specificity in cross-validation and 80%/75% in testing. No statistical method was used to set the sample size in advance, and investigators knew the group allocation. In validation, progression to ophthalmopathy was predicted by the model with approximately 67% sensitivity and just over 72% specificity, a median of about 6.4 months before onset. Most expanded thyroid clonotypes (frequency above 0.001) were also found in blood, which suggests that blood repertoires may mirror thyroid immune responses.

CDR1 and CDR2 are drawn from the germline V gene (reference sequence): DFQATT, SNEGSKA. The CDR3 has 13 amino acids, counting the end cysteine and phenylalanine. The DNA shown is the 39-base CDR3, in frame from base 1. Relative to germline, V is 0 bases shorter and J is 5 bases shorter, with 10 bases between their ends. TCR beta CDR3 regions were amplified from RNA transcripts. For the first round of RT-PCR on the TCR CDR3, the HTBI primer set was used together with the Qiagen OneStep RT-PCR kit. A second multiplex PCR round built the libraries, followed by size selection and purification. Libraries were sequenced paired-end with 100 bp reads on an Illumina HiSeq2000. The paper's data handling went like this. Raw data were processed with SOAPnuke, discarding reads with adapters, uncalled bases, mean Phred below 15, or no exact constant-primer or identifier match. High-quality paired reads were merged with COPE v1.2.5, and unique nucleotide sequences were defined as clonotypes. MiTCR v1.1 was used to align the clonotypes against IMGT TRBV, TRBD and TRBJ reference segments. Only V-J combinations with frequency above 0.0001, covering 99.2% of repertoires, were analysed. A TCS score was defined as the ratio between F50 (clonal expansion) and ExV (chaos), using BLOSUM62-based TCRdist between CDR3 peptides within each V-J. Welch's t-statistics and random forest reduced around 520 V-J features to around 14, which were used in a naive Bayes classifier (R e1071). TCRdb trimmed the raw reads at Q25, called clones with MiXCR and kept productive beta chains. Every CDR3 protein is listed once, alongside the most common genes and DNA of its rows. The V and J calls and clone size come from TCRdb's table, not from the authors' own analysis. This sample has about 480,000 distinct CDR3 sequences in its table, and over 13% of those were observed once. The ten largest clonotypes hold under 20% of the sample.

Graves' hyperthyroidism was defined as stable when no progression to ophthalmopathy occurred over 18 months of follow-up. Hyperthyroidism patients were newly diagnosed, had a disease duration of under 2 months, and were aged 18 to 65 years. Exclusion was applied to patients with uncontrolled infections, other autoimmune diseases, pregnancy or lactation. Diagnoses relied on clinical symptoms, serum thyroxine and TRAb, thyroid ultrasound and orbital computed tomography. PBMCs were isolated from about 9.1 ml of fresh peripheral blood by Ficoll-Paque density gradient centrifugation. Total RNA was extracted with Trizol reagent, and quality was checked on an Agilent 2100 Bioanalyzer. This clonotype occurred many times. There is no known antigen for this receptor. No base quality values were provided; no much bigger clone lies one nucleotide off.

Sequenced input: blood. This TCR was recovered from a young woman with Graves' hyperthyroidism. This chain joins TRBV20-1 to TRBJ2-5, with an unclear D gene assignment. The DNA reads TGCAGTGCTAGAGATGTGGGTGGGGAGACCCAGTACTTC. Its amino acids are CSARDVGGETQYF.